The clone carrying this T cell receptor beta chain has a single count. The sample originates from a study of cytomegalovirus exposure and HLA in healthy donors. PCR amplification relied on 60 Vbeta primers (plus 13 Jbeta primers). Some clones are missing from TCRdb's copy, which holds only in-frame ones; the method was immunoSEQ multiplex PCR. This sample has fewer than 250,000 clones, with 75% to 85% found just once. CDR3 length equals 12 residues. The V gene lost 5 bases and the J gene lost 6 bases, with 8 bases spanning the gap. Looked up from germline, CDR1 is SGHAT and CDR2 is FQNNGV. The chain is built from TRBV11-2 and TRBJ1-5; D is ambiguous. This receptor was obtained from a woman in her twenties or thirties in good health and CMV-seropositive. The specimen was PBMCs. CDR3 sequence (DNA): TGTGCCAGCAGCCCTGGAGGTCAGCCCCAGCATTTT. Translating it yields CASSPGGQPQHF.